The 17 T cell receptor beta chains below all came from one sample that was sequenced in a study of blood T cell repertoires in COVID-19. The protocol was immunoSEQ multiplex PCR, while the TCRdb copy is restricted to in-frame clones and leaves out a portion. Counted here are over 300,000 clones, 90% occurring once; the ten biggest clones make up 6.5%. Material for sequencing was peripheral blood. Receptors were obtained from a man aged 18 to 30 with active or convalescent COVID-19.

This chain links TRBV28 with TRBJ2-7; TRBD2 aligns across 11 bases. This CDR3 contains 16 residues. From germline, CDR1 is MDHEN and CDR2 SYDVKM. V lost 5 bases to trimming and J lost 1 base; unmatched junction nucleotides: 7. In DNA form, the CDR3 reads TGTGCCAGCAGTCTTGGGCTAGCGGGAGGATCCTACGAGCAGTACTTC. It specifies CASSLGLAGGSYEQYF. Full variable domain (rest looked up from reference TRBV28 and TRBJ2-7): DVKVTQSSRYLVKRTGEKVFLECVQDMDHENMFWYRQDPGLGLRLIYFSYDVKMKEKGDIPEGYSVSREKKERFSLILESASTNQTSMYLCASSLGLAGGSYEQYFGPGTRLTVT.

The V and J genes are TRBV6-2 or TRBV6-3 and TRBJ2-7, with 11 bases lining up with TRBD2. The CDR3 runs to 14 residues. Per the germline V gene, CDR1 is MNHEY and CDR2 is SVGEGT. V was clipped by 5 bases and J by 2 bases; unmatched bases: 2. CDR3 DNA sequence: TGTGCCAGCAGTACGGGACTAGCGGCCTACGAGCAGTACTTC. Translated, it gives CASSTGLAAYEQYF.

The J gene is TRBJ1-5, the V gene TRBV28, with D tentatively TRBD1 (6 bases). V was cut by 4 bases and J by 1 base, with 11 bases left in between. CDR1 is MDHEN, CDR2 SYDVKM, per germline. This CDR3 contains 15 residues. CDR3 DNA: TGTGCCAGCAGTTGGGCAGGGGTCAGCAATCAGCCCCAGCATTTT. Its translation is CASSWAGVSNQPQHF.

The chain links TRBV7-2 to TRBJ2-1; weak D call: TRBD1 (6 bases). This CDR3 contains 15 residues. V was shortened by 5 bases and J by 3 bases, with 14 bases between the two germline ends. The germline CDR1 and CDR2 sequences are SGHTA and FQGNSA. The CDR3 loop reads CASSTRQGNYNEQFF. CDR3 in DNA: TGTGCCAGCAGCACGCGTCAGGGGAACTACAATGAGCAGTTCTTC.

The rearrangement joins TRBV28 to TRBJ2-1, with 7 bases aligning to TRBD2. There are 14 residues in the CDR3. From germline, CDR1 is MDHEN and CDR2 SYDVKM. The ends lost 4 bases at V and 4 bases at J; junction bases unmatched: 4. The CDR3 coding sequence is TGTGCCAGCAGTTACGGGAGGACTTACAATGAGCAGTTCTTC. This codes for CASSYGRTYNEQFF. The variable domain in full, with the rest retrieved from reference TRBV28 and TRBJ2-1, is DVKVTQSSRYLVKRTGEKVFLECVQDMDHENMFWYRQDPGLGLRLIYFSYDVKMKEKGDIPEGYSVSREKKERFSLILESASTNQTSMYLCASSYGRTYNEQFFGPGTRLTVL.

The V gene is TRBV9, the J gene TRBJ1-4; a weak D match, TRBD1 (6 bases). Trimming pared 3 bases from V and 2 bases from J, leaving 14 bases between. The CDR3 contains 16 residues. Germline V gene sequence: CDR1 SGDLS, CDR2 YYNGEE. DNA of the CDR3: TGTGCCAGCAGCGCATCAACAGGGATCACTAATGAAAAACTGTTTTTT. Translating gives CASSASTGITNEKLFF.

The chain is built from TRBV4-2 and TRBJ1-4; D not resolved. The V end lost 5 bases, the J end lost 7 bases, and 14 bases lay between the germline ends. Germline CDR1 and CDR2: LGHNA and YNFKEQ. The CDR3 totals 14 residues. The CDR3 bases are TGTGCCAGCAGCTCAGCAGTTGGGAGTGAAAAACTGTTTTTT. Its protein is CASSSAVGSEKLFF.

The chain couples TRBV4-3 to TRBJ2-7; D is undetermined. The CDR3 consists of 14 residues. Trimming cost V 0 bases and J 5 bases, with 11 bases left between them. Germline V CDR1 and CDR2: LGHNA, YSLEER. The CDR3 bases are TGCGCCAGCAGCCAAGATCGTTCGCGTCACGAGCAGTACTTC. Translation gives CASSQDRSRHEQYF.

This chain joins TRBV27 and TRBJ2-7, with D maybe TRBD1 (6 bases). Between the trimmed V and J ends, which lost 3 bases and 6 bases, there was a span of 9 bases. This CDR3 comprises 12 residues. The germline V gene encodes CDR1 MNHEY and CDR2 SMNVEV (reference sequence). The CDR3 nucleotides read TGTGCCAGCAGTTTTACAGGGTCCGAGCAGTACTTC. This codes for CASSFTGSEQYF.

The chain employs TRBV28 and TRBJ2-1; the D gene is possibly TRBD2 (5 bases). Germline CDR1 and CDR2: MDHEN and SYDVKM. The CDR3 spans 16 residues. The V and J ends lost 3 bases and 0 bases respectively, with 12 bases between them. The CDR3 is CASSLRARSSYNEQFF. Written as DNA, the CDR3 is TGTGCCAGCAGTTTGCGGGCAAGGAGCTCCTACAATGAGCAGTTCTTC.

The chain links TRBV19 to TRBJ1-5; the match to TRBD1 covers 7 bases. The V and J ends lost 5 bases and 5 bases, in that order; junction bases with no gene match: 3. The CDR3 is made up of 13 amino acids. Germline V gene data show CDR1 as LNHDA and CDR2 as SQIVND (reference sequence). This chain's CDR3 is CASSRDRDQPQHF. CDR3 nucleotide sequence: TGTGCCAGTAGTCGGGACAGAGATCAGCCCCAGCATTTT. Complete variable domain (other parts from reference TRBV19 and TRBJ1-5): DGGITQSPKYLFRKEGQNVTLSCEQNLNHDAMYWYRQDPGQGLRLIYYSQIVNDFQKGDIAEGYSVSREKKESFPLTVTSAQKNPTAFYLCASSRDRDQPQHFGDGTRLSIL.

This clone was seen a single time. The genes are TRBV9 and TRBJ2-7; the D is unclear. This CDR3 contains 13 residues. Trimming cost V 1 base and J 4 bases, with 9 bases left between them. Germline CDR1 reads SGDLS; CDR2 reads YYNGEE. CDR3 bases: TGTGCCAGCAGCGTATCTGGCCAGTACGAGCAGTACTTC. Residues: CASSVSGQYEQYF.

This chain joins TRBV7-2 and TRBJ2-7; TRBD1 agrees at 9 bases. Germline lookup yields CDR1 SGHTA and CDR2 FQGNSA. The CDR3 runs to 18 residues. J was trimmed by 1 base and V by 5 bases; bases with no gene match: 15. The DNA of the CDR3 is TGTGCCAGCAGCGCCCGACAGGGGGATTATGGCCTTTCCTACGAGCAGTACTTC. It is translated as CASSARQGDYGLSYEQYF. Filled out from reference TRBV7-2 and TRBJ2-7, the complete variable domain reads GAGVSQSPSNKVTEKGKDVELRCDPISGHTALYWYRQSLGQGLEFLIYFQGNSAPDKSGLPSDRFSAERTGGSVSTLTIQRTQQEDSAVYLCASSARQGDYGLSYEQYFGPGTRLTVT.

The chain combines TRBV6-5 with TRBJ1-2; D might be TRBD1 (5 bases). Trimming removed 6 bases from V and 4 bases from J, with 15 bases in between. There are 14 residues in the CDR3. Germline loops: CDR1 MNHEY, CDR2 SVGAGI. CDR3 region: CASSSMQGFYGYTF. In DNA form, the CDR3 reads TGTGCCAGCAGCTCGATGCAGGGATTCTATGGCTACACCTTC.

CDR3 DNA: TGTGCCAGCAGGCGAGGGGGCCTAGGGGACTATGGCTACACCTTC. Its translation: CASRRGGLGDYGYTF. The chain uses TRBV7-2 and TRBJ1-2, with 7 bases lining up with TRBD1. Germline CDR1 and CDR2: SGHTA and FQGNSA. J was trimmed by 3 bases and V by 6 bases; bases with no gene match: 10. There are 15 residues in the CDR3.

This clone was recorded a few times. The chain carries TRBV10-3 and TRBJ1-1; D not resolved. Trimming took 3 bases from V and 7 from J, leaving 12 bases between them. Per the germline V gene, CDR1 is ENHRY and CDR2 is SYGVKD. The CDR3 has 13 amino acids. The CDR3 loop reads CAISDPVENEAFF. Here the CDR3 DNA reads TGTGCCATCAGTGACCCCGTCGAGAATGAAGCTTTCTTT.

V gene TRBV6-5 combines with J gene TRBJ2-7; 7 bases agree with TRBD1. V was pared by 5 bases and J by 0 bases, with 7 bases of the junction left unmatched. There are 15 residues in the CDR3. The germline V gene encodes CDR1 MNHEY and CDR2 SVGAGI. As DNA, the CDR3 is TGTGCCAGCAGTACCCGGACAGGAATCTCCTACGAGCAGTACTTC. Translation: CASSTRTGISYEQYF.